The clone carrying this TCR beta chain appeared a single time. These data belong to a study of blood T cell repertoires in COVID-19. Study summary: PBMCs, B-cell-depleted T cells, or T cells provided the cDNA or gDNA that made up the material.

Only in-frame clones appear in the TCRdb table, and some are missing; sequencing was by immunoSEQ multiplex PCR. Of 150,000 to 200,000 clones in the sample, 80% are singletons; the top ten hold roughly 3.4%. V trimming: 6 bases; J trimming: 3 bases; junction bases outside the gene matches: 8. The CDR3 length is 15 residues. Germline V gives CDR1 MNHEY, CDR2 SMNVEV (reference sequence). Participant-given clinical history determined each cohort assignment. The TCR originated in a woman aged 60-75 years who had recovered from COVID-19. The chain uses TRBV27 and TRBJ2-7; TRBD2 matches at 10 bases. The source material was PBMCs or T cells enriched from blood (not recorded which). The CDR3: CASRSERGGRYEQYF. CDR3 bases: TGTGCCAGCAGGTCGGAGCGGGGGGGACGCTACGAGCAGTACTTC.